The 10 T cell receptor beta chains below come from one sample, sequenced in a study of molecular identifiers for immune sequencing clone quantification. TCRdb recomputed calls from the PCR reads with MiXCR, one row per CDR3 protein. Of about 510,000 distinct CDR3 sequences detected, around 25% appear once; the ten largest clones hold under 0.8%. Sequencing input: naive CD8+ T cells from blood, with Jurkat cell RNA spiked in. Subset specified: FACS-sorted CD8+CD4-CCR7+CD45RA+ naive T cells. All receptors come from a human donor in good health. Some libraries in this study had Jurkat cell RNA spiked in.

This clonotype has a handful of counts. The chain links TRBV14 to TRBJ2-7; D call uncertain. Trimming took 4 bases from V and 5 from J, leaving 21 bases between them. Germline V CDR1 and CDR2: SGHDN, FVKESK. This CDR3 is 16 amino acids long. The CDR3 loop is CASSLLPGLGTDEQYF. CDR3 nucleotides: TGTGCCAGCAGCCTCCTACCTGGGCTGGGTACCGACGAGCAGTACTTC.

This clonotype was counted only a few times. The gene calls are TRBV7-9 and TRBJ1-1; 8 bases are shared with TRBD1. After removal of 5 bases from V and 0 bases from J, the junction contained 14 bases not matched to a gene. The CDR3 loop spans 18 amino acids. Germline assignment: CDR1 SEHNR and CDR2 FQNEAQ (reference sequence). Here the CDR3 DNA reads TGTGCCAGCAGCCCTCGACAGGGGACGCGTTCGATGAACACTGAAGCTTTCTTT. Translation: CASSPRQGTRSMNTEAFF.

The V gene is TRBV19, the J gene TRBJ2-1; 14 positions agree with TRBD2. The ends lost 1 base at V and 9 bases at J; junction bases unmatched: 5. Germline values: CDR1 LNHDA, CDR2 SQIVND (reference sequence). The CDR3 runs 16 residues. The CDR3 region is CASSIVGLAGDCEQFF. DNA for the CDR3: TGTGCCAGTAGTATAGTGGGACTAGCGGGAGATTGTGAGCAGTTCTTC.

This clonotype occurred a few times. The chain carries TRBV6-5 and TRBJ1-1; D possibly corresponds to TRBD1 (5 bases). This CDR3 has 13 amino acids. Trimming left V 7 bases short and J 3 bases short, with 12 bases between. Germline V gene data show CDR1 as MNHEY and CDR2 as SVGAGI. The CDR3 protein is CASKMGLHTEAFF. The CDR3 DNA sequence: TGTGCCAGCAAAATGGGGCTTCACACTGAAGCTTTCTTT.

This clonotype was detected a few times. This chain uses TRBV11-1 with TRBJ2-7; D gene unclear. CDR1 is SGHAT, CDR2 FQDESV, per germline (reference sequence). This CDR3 is 14 amino acids long. The ends were cut back, 2 bases at V and 2 bases at J, with 10 bases in the middle. Here the CDR3 reads CASSLYSDAYEQYF. In nucleotides, the CDR3 is TGTGCCAGCAGCTTATATTCAGATGCCTACGAGCAGTACTTC. The variable domain in full, with the rest retrieved from reference TRBV11-1 and TRBJ2-7, is EAEVAQSPRYKITEKSQAVAFWCDPISGHATLYWYRQILGQGPELLVQFQDESVVDDSQLPKDRFSAERLKGVDSTLKIQPAELGDSAMYLCASSLYSDAYEQYFGPGTRLTVT.

V gene TRBV2 combines with J gene TRBJ1-4, with D unclear. The CDR3 runs 15 residues. Per germline, CDR1 SNHLY and CDR2 FYNNEI. Trimming took off 8 bases at V and 2 bases at J, with 15 bases between the two ends. CDR3 sequence (DNA): TGTGCCAGCTGTAGATCTCAAGAGACTAATGAAAAACTGTTTTTT. This sequence encodes CASCRSQETNEKLFF.

This rearrangement joins TRBV7-3 to TRBJ2-3; TRBD2 matches 9 bases. The trim removed 3 bases at V and 3 bases at J, leaving 4 bases unmatched. The CDR3 consists of 15 residues. CDR1 and CDR2 (germline): SGHTA, FQGTGA. In DNA, the CDR3 is TGTGCCAGCAGCTTGGGACTAGCCCTTACAGATACGCAGTATTTT. It codes for CASSLGLALTDTQYF.

V gene TRBV28 combines with J gene TRBJ1-6; perhaps TRBD1 as D (6 bases). Germline CDR1 is MDHEN and CDR2 is SYDVKM. Trimming removed 5 bases at V and 5 bases at J, with 10 bases between. CDR3 length: 14 amino acids. CDR3 sequence (DNA): TGTGCCAGCAGTCCAGACAGGAATAATTCACCCCTCCACTTT. This translates into CASSPDRNNSPLHF.

Turning to this clonotype: Its ends do not fully match the called genes, so a read error is possible. This rearrangement joins TRBV5-1 to TRBJ2-6, with 8 positions matching TRBD1. CDR1 is SGHRS, CDR2 YFSETQ, per germline. The CDR3 is 18 amino acids. The CDR3 is CASSTPQHQGAGANVLSF. The CDR3 DNA reads TGCGCCAGCAGCACGCCCCAGCATCAGGGGGCTGGGGCCAACGTCCTGTCTTTC.

Ten or more counts support this clonotype. V usage is TRBV6-2 or TRBV6-3 and J usage is TRBJ1-1, with D tentatively TRBD1 (5 bases). CDR3 length equals 15 residues. V dropped 3 bases and J dropped 0 bases, with 11 bases sitting between them. In germline, CDR1 is MNHEY, CDR2 SVGEGT. CDR3 nucleotides: TGTGCCAGCAGTTATGGGGCCTCCATGAACACTGAAGCTTTCTTT. This gives the protein CASSYGASMNTEAFF.